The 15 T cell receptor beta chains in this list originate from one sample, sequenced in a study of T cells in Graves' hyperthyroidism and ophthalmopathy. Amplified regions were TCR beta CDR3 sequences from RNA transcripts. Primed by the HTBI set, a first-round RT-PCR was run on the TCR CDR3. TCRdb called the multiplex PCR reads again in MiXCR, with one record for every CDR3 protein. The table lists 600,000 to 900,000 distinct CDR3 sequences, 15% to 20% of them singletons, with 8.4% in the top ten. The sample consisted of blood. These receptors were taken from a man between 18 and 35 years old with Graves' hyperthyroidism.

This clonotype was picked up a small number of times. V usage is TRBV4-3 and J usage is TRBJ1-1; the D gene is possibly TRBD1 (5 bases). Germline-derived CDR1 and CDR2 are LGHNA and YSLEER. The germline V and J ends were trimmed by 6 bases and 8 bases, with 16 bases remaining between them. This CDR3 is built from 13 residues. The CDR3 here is CASSPQGAREAFF. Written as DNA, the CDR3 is TGCGCCAGCAGTCCCCAGGGAGCTAGGGAAGCTTTCTTT.

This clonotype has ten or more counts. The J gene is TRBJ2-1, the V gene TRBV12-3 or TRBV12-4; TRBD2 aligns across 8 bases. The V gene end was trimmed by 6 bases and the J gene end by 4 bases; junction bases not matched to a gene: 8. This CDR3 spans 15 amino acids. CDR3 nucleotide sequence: TGTGCCAGCAGACGAGCGGGACTAGGTTACAATGAGCAGTTCTTC. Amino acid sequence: CASRRAGLGYNEQFF.

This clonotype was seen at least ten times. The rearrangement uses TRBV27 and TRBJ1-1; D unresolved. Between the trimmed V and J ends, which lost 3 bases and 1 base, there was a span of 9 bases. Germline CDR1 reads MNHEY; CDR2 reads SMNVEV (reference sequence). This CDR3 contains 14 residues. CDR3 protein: CASSFASWNTEAFF. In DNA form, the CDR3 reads TGTGCCAGCAGTTTCGCCTCCTGGAACACTGAAGCTTTCTTT.

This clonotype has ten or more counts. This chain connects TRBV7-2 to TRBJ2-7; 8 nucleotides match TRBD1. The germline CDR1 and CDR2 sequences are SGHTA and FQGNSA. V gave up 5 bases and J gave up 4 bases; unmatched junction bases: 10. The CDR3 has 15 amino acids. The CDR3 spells CASSIRGPGGYEQYF. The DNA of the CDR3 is TGTGCCAGCAGCATCAGGGGGCCCGGGGGATACGAGCAGTACTTC.

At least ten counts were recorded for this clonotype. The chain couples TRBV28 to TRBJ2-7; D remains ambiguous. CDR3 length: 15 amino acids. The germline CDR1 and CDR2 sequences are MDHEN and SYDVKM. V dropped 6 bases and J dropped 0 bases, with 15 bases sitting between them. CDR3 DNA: TGTGCCAGCAGAGGGCTTGTACAGAACTCCTACGAGCAGTACTTC. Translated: CASRGLVQNSYEQYF.

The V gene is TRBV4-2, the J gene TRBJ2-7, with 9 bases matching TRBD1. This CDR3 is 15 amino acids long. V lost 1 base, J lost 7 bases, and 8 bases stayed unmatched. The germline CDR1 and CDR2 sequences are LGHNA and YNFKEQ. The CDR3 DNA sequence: TGTGCCAGCAGCCAAGCAGAACAGGGGGCTGGTGAGCAGTACTTC. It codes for CASSQAEQGAGEQYF.

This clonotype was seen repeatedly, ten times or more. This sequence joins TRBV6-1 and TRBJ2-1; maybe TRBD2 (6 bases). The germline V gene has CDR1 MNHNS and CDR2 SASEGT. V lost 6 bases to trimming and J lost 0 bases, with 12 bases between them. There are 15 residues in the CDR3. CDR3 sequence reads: CASRRGGDSYNEQFF. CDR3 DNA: TGTGCCAGCAGAAGGGGAGGTGACTCCTACAATGAGCAGTTCTTC.

For the CDR3, the DNA is TGTGCCATCAGTGAGTCGCTAGCGAGCCGGAATTACAATGAGCAGTTCTTC. Protein: CAISESLASRNYNEQFF. This chain uses TRBV10-3 with TRBJ2-1, with a weak D call TRBD2 (6 bases). In germline, CDR1 is ENHRY, CDR2 SYGVKD. The CDR3 sequence is 17 residues long. Trimming left V 0 bases short and J 4 bases short, with 16 bases between.

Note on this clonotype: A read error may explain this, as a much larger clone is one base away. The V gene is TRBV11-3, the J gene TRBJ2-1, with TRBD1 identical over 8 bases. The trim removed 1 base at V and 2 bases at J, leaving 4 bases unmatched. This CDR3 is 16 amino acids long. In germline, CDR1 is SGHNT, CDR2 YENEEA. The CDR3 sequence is CASSLATGGTYNEQFF. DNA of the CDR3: TGTGCCAGCAGCTTAGCAACAGGGGGTACCTACAATGAGCAGTTCTTC.

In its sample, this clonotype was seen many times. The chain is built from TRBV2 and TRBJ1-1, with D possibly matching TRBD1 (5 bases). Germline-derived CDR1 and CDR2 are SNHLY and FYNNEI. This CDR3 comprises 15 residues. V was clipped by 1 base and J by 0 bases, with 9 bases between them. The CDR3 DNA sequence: TGTGCCAGCAGTGAAGGGTTCAGGGTGAACACTGAAGCTTTCTTT. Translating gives CASSEGFRVNTEAFF.

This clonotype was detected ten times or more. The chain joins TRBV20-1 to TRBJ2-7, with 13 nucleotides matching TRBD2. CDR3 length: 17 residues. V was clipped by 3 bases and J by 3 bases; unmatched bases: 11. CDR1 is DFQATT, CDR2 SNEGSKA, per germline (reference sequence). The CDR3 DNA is TGCAGTGCTAGTGCGACTAGCGGGAGGCCCATCGGCTACGAGCAGTACTTC. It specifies CSASATSGRPIGYEQYF.

CDR3 coding DNA: TGCAGCGCCCGAGGGGAGCGGGATAGTAGGGATACGCAGTATTTT. Amino acids: CSARGERDSRDTQYF. V and J are TRBV29-1 and TRBJ2-3; 7 positions agree with TRBD2. The V gene's germline CDR1 is SQVTM and CDR2 ANQGSEA. This CDR3 spans 15 amino acids. With V trimmed by 7 bases and J by 6 bases, 16 bases remained unmatched.

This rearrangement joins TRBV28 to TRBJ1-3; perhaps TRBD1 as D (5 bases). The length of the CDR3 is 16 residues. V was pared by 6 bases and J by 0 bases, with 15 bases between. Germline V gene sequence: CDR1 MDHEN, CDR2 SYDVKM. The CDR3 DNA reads TGTGCCAGCAGCACCAGGGTAGGAACCTCTGGAAACACCATATATTTT. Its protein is CASSTRVGTSGNTIYF.

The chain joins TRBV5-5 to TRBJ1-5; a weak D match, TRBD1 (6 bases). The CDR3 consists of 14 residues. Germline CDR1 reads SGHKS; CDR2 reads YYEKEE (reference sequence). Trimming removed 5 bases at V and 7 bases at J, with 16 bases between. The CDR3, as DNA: TGTGCCAGCAGTTGGGGGGGGCCATCCCAGCCCCAGCATTTT. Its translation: CASSWGGPSQPQHF.

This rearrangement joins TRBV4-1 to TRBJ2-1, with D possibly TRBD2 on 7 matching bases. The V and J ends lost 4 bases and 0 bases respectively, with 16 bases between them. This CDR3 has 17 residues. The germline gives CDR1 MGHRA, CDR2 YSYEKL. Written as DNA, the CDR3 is TGCGCCAGCAGCCTTGGAGGGGGGGCGCGCTCCTACAATGAGCAGTTCTTC. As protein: CASSLGGGARSYNEQFF.